A selection of T cell receptor beta chains follows, all from one sample in a study of PD-1 blockade in classical Hodgkin lymphoma. Sequencing used immunoSEQ multiplex PCR; TCRdb keeps in-frame clones, though not all of them. The sample lists over 50,000 clones; 81% were seen once. The sequencing here drew on peripheral blood mononuclear cells (PBMCs), taken at baseline. The receptors stem from a human donor with classical Hodgkin lymphoma. Each CDR3 is given with its conserved first and last residue. A D gene is named only where the DNA matches it firmly. Size tells how often a clone was seen (once, few, many) or the class of an expanded clone, and some rows leave it out.

j_gene: TRBJ1-1
v_gene: TRBV9
d_gene: TRBD1
abundance: .
CDR3aa: CASSVEGQRDTEAFF
CDR3nt: TGTGCCAGCAGCGTAGAGGGACAGAGGGACACTGAAGCTTTCTTT

j_gene: TRBJ2-1
v_gene: TRBV11-3
d_gene: TRBD2
abundance: .
CDR3aa: CASSGGLAGVRFF
CDR3nt: TGTGCCAGCAGCGGGGGGCTAGCGGGAGTGAGGTTCTTC

j_gene: TRBJ2-2
v_gene: TRBV11-3
d_gene: .
abundance: .
CDR3aa: CASSPITGELFF
CDR3nt: TGTGCCAGCAGCCCTATCACCGGGGAGCTGTTTTTT

j_gene: TRBJ1-4
v_gene: TRBV6-5
d_gene: .
abundance: .
CDR3aa: CASSYTTGPNEKLFF
CDR3nt: TGTGCCAGCAGTTATACGACAGGCCCAAATGAAAAACTGTTTTTT

j_gene: TRBJ2-1
v_gene: TRBV11-3
d_gene: .
abundance: .
CDR3aa: CASSLRLVLYNEQFF
CDR3nt: TGTGCCAGCAGCTTAAGGTTGGTACTCTACAATGAGCAGTTCTTC

j_gene: TRBJ2-3
v_gene: TRBV6-4
d_gene: TRBD2
abundance: .
CDR3aa: CASSDSGRATDTQYF
CDR3nt: TGTGCCAGCAGTGACAGCGGGAGGGCCACAGATACGCAGTATTTT

j_gene: TRBJ2-5
v_gene: TRBV19
d_gene: .
abundance: .
CDR3aa: CASSIIGETQYF
CDR3nt: TGTGCCAGTAGTATAATCGGGGAGACCCAGTACTTC

j_gene: TRBJ2-3
v_gene: TRBV4-3
d_gene: TRBD1
abundance: .
CDR3aa: CASSQDRDRTTDTQYF
CDR3nt: TGCGCCAGCAGCCAAGATCGGGACAGAACCACAGATACGCAGTATTTT

j_gene: TRBJ2-1
v_gene: TRBV15
d_gene: .
abundance: .
CDR3aa: CATSRRQVILDNEQFF
CDR3nt: TGTGCCACCAGCAGAAGGCAGGTAATTTTGGACAATGAGCAGTTCTTC

j_gene: TRBJ2-3
v_gene: TRBV5-5
d_gene: .
abundance: .
CDR3aa: CASSLTTDTQYF
CDR3nt: TGTGCCAGCAGCCTGACTACAGATACGCAGTATTTT

j_gene: TRBJ1-2
v_gene: TRBV30
d_gene: .
abundance: .
CDR3aa: CAWSRDRPYGYTF
CDR3nt: TGTGCCTGGAGCCGGGACCGACCGTATGGCTACACCTTC

j_gene: TRBJ1-4
v_gene: TRBV11-2
d_gene: .
abundance: .
CDR3aa: CASSLGVGPNEKLFF
CDR3nt: TGTGCCAGCAGCTTAGGGGTCGGTCCTAATGAAAAACTGTTTTTT

j_gene: TRBJ2-6
v_gene: TRBV5-8
d_gene: .
abundance: .
CDR3aa: CASSLATGANVLTF
CDR3nt: TGTGCCAGCAGCTTGGCGACCGGGGCCAACGTCCTGACTTTC

j_gene: TRBJ2-2
v_gene: TRBV7-6
d_gene: .
abundance: .
CDR3aa: CASSLAVNTGELFF
CDR3nt: TGTGCCAGCAGCTTAGCGGTAAACACCGGGGAGCTGTTTTTT

j_gene: TRBJ1-2
v_gene: TRBV6-5
d_gene: .
abundance: .
CDR3aa: CASRSLGQGTYGYTF
CDR3nt: TGTGCCAGCAGGAGCTTGGGACAAGGGACCTATGGCTACACCTTC

j_gene: TRBJ1-5
v_gene: TRBV19
d_gene: .
abundance: .
CDR3aa: CASSFRTGPNQPQHF
CDR3nt: TGTGCCAGTAGTTTCCGGACCGGACCAAATCAGCCCCAGCATTTT

j_gene: TRBJ1-5
v_gene: TRBV30
d_gene: .
abundance: .
CDR3aa: CAWSAGSGHQPQHF
CDR3nt: TGTGCCTGGAGCGCGGGGTCAGGTCATCAGCCCCAGCATTTT

j_gene: TRBJ1-3
v_gene: TRBV9
d_gene: .
abundance: .
CDR3aa: CASSALGGGPSGNTIYF
CDR3nt: TGTGCCAGCAGCGCTTTAGGAGGGGGGCCCTCTGGAAACACCATATATTTT

j_gene: TRBJ1-1
v_gene: TRBV27
d_gene: .
abundance: once
CDR3aa: CASSLSGVMVMNTEAFF
CDR3nt: TGTGCCAGCAGTTTATCGGGGGTAATGGTGATGAACACTGAAGCTTTCTTT

j_gene: TRBJ2-1
v_gene: TRBV7-2
d_gene: TRBD2
abundance: .
CDR3aa: CASRPGLAGGNEQFF
CDR3nt: TGTGCCAGCAGACCTGGACTAGCGGGAGGAAATGAGCAGTTCTTC

j_gene: TRBJ2-5
v_gene: TRBV10-3
d_gene: .
abundance: .
CDR3aa: CAISQPAETQYF
CDR3nt: TGTGCCATCAGCCAACCTGCGGAGACCCAGTACTTC

j_gene: TRBJ1-1
v_gene: TRBV28
d_gene: .
abundance: .
CDR3aa: CASSRSVHTEAFF
CDR3nt: TGTGCCAGCAGTCGCAGTGTACACACTGAAGCTTTCTTT

j_gene: TRBJ1-2
v_gene: TRBV19
d_gene: .
abundance: .
CDR3aa: CASSMKAGSNYGYTF
CDR3nt: TGTGCCAGTAGTATGAAGGCAGGCTCCAACTATGGCTACACCTTC

j_gene: TRBJ1-2
v_gene: TRBV6-6
d_gene: .
abundance: .
CDR3aa: CASSSRDIVYGYTF
CDR3nt: TGTGCCAGCAGTTCGCGGGACATCGTCTATGGCTACACCTTC

j_gene: TRBJ2-2
v_gene: TRBV7-7
d_gene: .
abundance: .
CDR3aa: CASSLGLPNTGELFF
CDR3nt: TGTGCTAGCAGCTTAGGGCTGCCGAACACCGGGGAGCTGTTTTTT

j_gene: TRBJ1-1
v_gene: TRBV18
d_gene: .
abundance: .
CDR3aa: CASSPLKADTEAFF
CDR3nt: TGTGCCAGCTCCCCTTTGAAGGCGGACACTGAAGCTTTCTTT

j_gene: TRBJ2-5
v_gene: TRBV10-3
d_gene: TRBD1
abundance: .
CDR3aa: CAISEPGQGVGETQYF
CDR3nt: TGTGCCATCAGTGAGCCGGGACAGGGAGTTGGGGAGACCCAGTACTTC

j_gene: TRBJ1-1
v_gene: TRBV5-6
d_gene: .
abundance: few
CDR3aa: CASSSTPRGSNTEAFF
CDR3nt: TGTGCCAGCAGCTCCACCCCCAGAGGATCGAACACTGAAGCTTTCTTT

j_gene: TRBJ2-5
v_gene: TRBV9
d_gene: .
abundance: .
CDR3aa: CASSSGTRGETQYF
CDR3nt: TGTGCCAGCAGCTCCGGTACCCGGGGAGAGACCCAGTACTTC

j_gene: TRBJ2-5
v_gene: TRBV6-5
d_gene: TRBD1
abundance: .
CDR3aa: CASSYQTGMETQYF
CDR3nt: TGTGCCAGCAGTTACCAGACAGGGATGGAGACCCAGTACTTC

j_gene: TRBJ1-2
v_gene: TRBV29-1
d_gene: TRBD1
abundance: .
CDR3aa: CSVGGQGQEGYTF
CDR3nt: TGCAGCGTGGGGGGACAGGGCCAGGAGGGCTACACCTTC

j_gene: TRBJ2-7
v_gene: TRBV11-3
d_gene: TRBD2
abundance: few
CDR3aa: CASSWGRAEEQYF
CDR3nt: TGTGCCAGCTCCTGGGGGAGGGCCGAAGAGCAGTACTTC

j_gene: TRBJ2-7
v_gene: TRBV10-3
d_gene: .
abundance: .
CDR3aa: CAIAGSSYEQYF
CDR3nt: TGTGCCATCGCGGGATCGTCCTACGAGCAGTACTTC

j_gene: TRBJ2-1
v_gene: TRBV2
d_gene: .
abundance: once
CDR3aa: CASSEWAPPNEQFF
CDR3nt: TGTGCCAGCAGTGAATGGGCTCCACCTAATGAGCAGTTCTTC

j_gene: TRBJ2-2
v_gene: TRBV5-6
d_gene: TRBD1
abundance: .
CDR3aa: CASSLAVDRALDNTGELFF
CDR3nt: TGTGCCAGCAGCTTGGCCGTGGACAGGGCACTGGACAACACCGGGGAGCTGTTTTTT

j_gene: TRBJ2-3
v_gene: TRBV27
d_gene: TRBD2
abundance: .
CDR3aa: CASSIRLAGGTDTQYF
CDR3nt: TGTGCCAGCAGTATCAGACTAGCGGGAGGCACAGATACGCAGTATTTT

j_gene: TRBJ2-3
v_gene: TRBV9
d_gene: .
abundance: few
CDR3aa: CASSSEGGVADTQYF
CDR3nt: TGTGCCAGCAGCTCCGAAGGGGGTGTCGCAGATACGCAGTATTTT

j_gene: TRBJ2-1
v_gene: TRBV7-6
d_gene: .
abundance: .
CDR3aa: CASNHYPLGRSLADSSYNEQFF
CDR3nt: TGTGCCAGCAACCACTACCCGTTAGGGCGGTCGCTAGCGGACAGCTCCTACAATGAGCAGTTCTTC

j_gene: TRBJ1-5
v_gene: TRBV18
d_gene: .
abundance: .
CDR3aa: CASSQQGGDQPQHF
CDR3nt: TGTGCCAGCTCACAACAGGGAGGGGATCAGCCCCAGCATTTT

j_gene: TRBJ2-7
v_gene: TRBV14
d_gene: TRBD2
abundance: medium-sized
CDR3aa: CASSPGLAGAYEQYF
CDR3nt: TGTGCCAGCAGCCCGGGACTAGCGGGGGCCTACGAGCAGTACTTC

j_gene: TRBJ1-1
v_gene: TRBV30
d_gene: .
abundance: .
CDR3aa: CACISGDNTEAFF
CDR3nt: TGTGCCTGTATTTCCGGAGATAACACTGAAGCTTTCTTT

j_gene: TRBJ2-5
v_gene: TRBV9
d_gene: TRBD2
abundance: .
CDR3aa: CASSVGTSGLQETQYF
CDR3nt: TGTGCCAGCAGCGTTGGGACTAGCGGGCTCCAAGAGACCCAGTACTTC

j_gene: TRBJ2-1
v_gene: TRBV5-1
d_gene: .
abundance: .
CDR3aa: CASSLAAGASGEQFF
CDR3nt: TGCGCCAGCAGCCTCGCGGCGGGGGCTTCGGGGGAGCAGTTCTTC

j_gene: TRBJ1-1
v_gene: TRBV10-3
d_gene: .
abundance: once
CDR3aa: CAIRPGPNTEAFF
CDR3nt: TGTGCCATCAGGCCGGGACCGAACACTGAAGCTTTCTTT

j_gene: TRBJ2-2
v_gene: TRBV10-3
d_gene: TRBD2
abundance: .
CDR3aa: CAISVLLAENTGELFF
CDR3nt: TGTGCCATCAGTGTCCTCCTAGCGGAAAACACCGGGGAGCTGTTTTTT

j_gene: TRBJ1-2
v_gene: TRBV7-9
d_gene: .
abundance: .
CDR3aa: CASFRTSDGYTF
CDR3nt: TGTGCCAGCTTTCGGACGTCCGATGGCTACACCTTC

j_gene: TRBJ2-3
v_gene: TRBV9
d_gene: .
abundance: .
CDR3aa: CASSVESNTDTQYF
CDR3nt: TGTGCCAGCAGCGTAGAGTCTAACACAGATACGCAGTATTTT

j_gene: TRBJ1-2
v_gene: TRBV2
d_gene: .
abundance: .
CDR3aa: CAGANLGSLYGYTF
CDR3nt: TGTGCCGGGGCCAATTTGGGATCATTGTATGGCTACACCTTC

j_gene: TRBJ1-1
v_gene: TRBV4-3
d_gene: .
abundance: .
CDR3aa: CASSQELAEDRAFF
CDR3nt: TGCGCCAGCAGCCAAGAATTGGCAGAAGATAGGGCTTTCTTT

j_gene: TRBJ2-5
v_gene: TRBV19
d_gene: TRBD1
abundance: .
CDR3aa: CASSTTGTVKETQYF
CDR3nt: TGTGCCAGTAGTACCACCGGGACAGTTAAAGAGACCCAGTACTTC

j_gene: TRBJ1-5
v_gene: TRBV27
d_gene: .
abundance: .
CDR3aa: CASSTSLRSNQPQHF
CDR3nt: TGTGCCAGCTCCACAAGCCTCAGGAGCAATCAGCCCCAGCATTTT

j_gene: TRBJ2-2
v_gene: TRBV10-3
d_gene: TRBD2
abundance: .
CDR3aa: CAIREREGNTGELFF
CDR3nt: TGTGCCATCAGAGAGCGGGAGGGGAACACCGGGGAGCTGTTTTTT

j_gene: TRBJ2-7
v_gene: TRBV6-6
d_gene: TRBD1
abundance: .
CDR3aa: CASRTIRGLSSEQYF
CDR3nt: TGTGCCAGCAGAACCATCAGGGGGCTAAGTTCCGAGCAGTACTTC

j_gene: TRBJ2-3
v_gene: TRBV19
d_gene: .
abundance: few
CDR3aa: CASSTEVTDTQYF
CDR3nt: TGTGCCAGTAGTACAGAAGTCACAGATACGCAGTATTTT

j_gene: TRBJ2-3
v_gene: TRBV30
d_gene: .
abundance: .
CDR3aa: CAWSPAWGTDTQYF
CDR3nt: TGTGCCTGGTCCCCAGCTTGGGGCACAGATACGCAGTATTTT

j_gene: TRBJ2-1
v_gene: TRBV27
d_gene: TRBD2
abundance: .
CDR3aa: CASSFGTIAGGPQEQFF
CDR3nt: TGTGCCAGCAGTTTTGGGACTATAGCGGGAGGGCCTCAGGAGCAGTTCTTC

j_gene: TRBJ2-3
v_gene: TRBV5-1
d_gene: TRBD2
abundance: .
CDR3aa: CASSLILAGGTSTDTQYF
CDR3nt: TGCGCCAGCAGCTTAATACTCGCGGGAGGCACAAGCACAGATACGCAGTATTTT

j_gene: TRBJ2-1
v_gene: TRBV5-4
d_gene: TRBD2
abundance: .
CDR3aa: CASSLDSGRINEQFF
CDR3nt: TGTGCCAGCAGCTTGGACAGCGGGAGGATCAATGAGCAGTTCTTC

j_gene: TRBJ2-7
v_gene: TRBV18
d_gene: .
abundance: .
CDR3aa: CASSPFPAGPLTYEQYF
CDR3nt: TGTGCCAGCTCACCTTTCCCAGCGGGTCCTCTGACTTACGAGCAGTACTTC

j_gene: TRBJ2-7
v_gene: TRBV21-1
d_gene: .
abundance: .
CDR3aa: CASSKGRTADSYEQYF
CDR3nt: TGTGCCAGCAGCAAGGGGAGGACAGCCGATTCCTACGAGCAGTACTTC